This T cell receptor beta chain emerged from a study of blood T cell repertoires in COVID-19. Study-level background: Sites in the United States, Italy and Spain provided acute and convalescent COVID-19 samples. PBMCs, B-cell-depleted T cells, or T cells provided the cDNA or gDNA that made up the material.

In the authors' workflow: Amplification from reference gene primers served as the basis for estimated nucleated cell counts. Sequenced by immunoSEQ multiplex PCR; TCRdb stores in-frame clones only, minus some. V, J and clone size reflect that table, while D and trimming were determined from the DNA. The table shows approximately 140,000 clones, with roughly 87% occurring only once. The germline gives CDR1 SQVTM, CDR2 ANQGSEA. The germline V and J ends were trimmed by 6 bases and 0 bases, with 6 bases remaining between them. The CDR3 spans 12 residues. Input material: peripheral blood. This sequence was found in an older woman with active or convalescent COVID-19. This chain connects TRBV29-1 to TRBJ1-5; D remains ambiguous. CDR3 sequence (DNA): TGCAGCGTCCAGAATAGCAATCAGCCCCAGCATTTT. Amino acid sequence: CSVQNSNQPQHF.